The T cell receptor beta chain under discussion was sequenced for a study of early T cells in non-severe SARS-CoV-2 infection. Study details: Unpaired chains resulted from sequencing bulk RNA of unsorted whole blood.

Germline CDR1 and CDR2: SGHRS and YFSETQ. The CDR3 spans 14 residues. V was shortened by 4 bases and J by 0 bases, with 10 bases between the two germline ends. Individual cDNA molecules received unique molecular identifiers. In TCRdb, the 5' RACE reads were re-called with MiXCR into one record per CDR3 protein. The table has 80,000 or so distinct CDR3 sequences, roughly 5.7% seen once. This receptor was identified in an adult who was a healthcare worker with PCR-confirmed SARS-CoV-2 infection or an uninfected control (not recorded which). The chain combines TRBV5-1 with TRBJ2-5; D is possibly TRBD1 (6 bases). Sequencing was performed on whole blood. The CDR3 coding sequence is TGCGCCAGCAGCGGAAGACAGGACCAAGAGACCCAGTACTTC. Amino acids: CASSGRQDQETQYF.